These T cell receptor beta chains were read from a single sample in a study of T cell repertoires in ileal Crohn's disease. Profiling relied on immunoSEQ multiplex PCR, and the TCRdb table lists in-frame clones only, not all of them. Of about 11,000 clones in the sample, about four fifths were seen once. Sequenced material: ileal tissue. The receptor source for this set is an adult with Crohn's disease. CDR3s include the opening cysteine and the closing phenylalanine or tryptophan. The D gene is left open where the match is weak. Only part of the rows carry a size: once, few, many, or a class if the clone is expanded.

j_gene | d_gene | v_gene | abundance | CDR3nt | CDR3aa
TRBJ1-2 | TRBD1 | TRBV5-1 | once | TGCGCCAGCAGCTTGTCTTCCGGCGACAGGGCTTTCAAGGGCTACACCTTC | CASSLSSGDRAFKGYTF
TRBJ1-3 | TRBD1 | TRBV30 | - | TGTGCCTGGAGCGACGACAGGGGGCAAAGTCGGGGAAACACCATATATTTT | CAWSDDRGQSRGNTIYF
TRBJ1-1 | - | TRBV7-2 | - | TGTGCCAGCAGCTTACAGGGATCCACTGAAGCTTTCTTT | CASSLQGSTEAFF
TRBJ1-5 | - | TRBV6-6 | - | TGTGCCAGCAGGGGCCCCGGCAACTCGGGCAATCAGCCCCAGCATTTT | CASRGPGNSGNQPQHF
TRBJ2-7 | TRBD1 | TRBV2 | few | TGTGCCAGCATTATTCGACAGGGGAATTTGGGTGAGCAGTACTTC | CASIIRQGNLGEQYF
TRBJ2-7 | TRBD2 | TRBV5-4 | - | TGTGCCAGCTTCTCTCGGGGGGTCTCCTACGAGCAGTACTTC | CASFSRGVSYEQYF
TRBJ2-5 | TRBD2 | TRBV13 | - | TGTGCCAGCAGCCACCGACTAGCGGGGGAGGAGACCCAGTACTTC | CASSHRLAGEETQYF
TRBJ2-6 | TRBD1 | TRBV5-1 | - | TGCGCCAGCTGGGAGGGACAGGGGATTCCTGGGGCCAACGTCCTGACTTTC | CASWEGQGIPGANVLTF
TRBJ1-2 | TRBD1 | TRBV28 | - | TGTGCCAGCAGTTTATTGACAGGGTTGAACTATGGCTACACCTTC | CASSLLTGLNYGYTF
TRBJ1-2 | - | TRBV6-4 | - | TGTGCCAGCAGTGACTCCGGGAAGAGCTACACCTTC | CASSDSGKSYTF
TRBJ2-5 | TRBD2 | TRBV5-1 | - | TGCGCCAGCAGGCCCGGGACTAGCGGGGGGGCCGGTGCCGAGACCCAGTACTTC | CASRPGTSGGAGAETQYF
TRBJ1-1 | TRBD1 | TRBV18 | - | TGTGCCAGCTCACCGACAGGGGGGGAGACTGAAGCTTTCTTT | CASSPTGGETEAFF
TRBJ2-1 | TRBD2 | TRBV5-1 | - | TGCGCCAGCATCCCCTCGACTAGCGGGGGGACTGCCCGCTACAATGAGCAGTTCTTC | CASIPSTSGGTARYNEQFF
TRBJ2-1 | - | TRBV10-3 | - | TGTGCCATCAAGGGCGGGGATTACAATGAGCAGTTCTTC | CAIKGGDYNEQFF
TRBJ1-3 | - | TRBV27 | - | TGTGCCAGCAGTTTGTCAAAGGGGTTCTCTGGAAACACCATATATTTT | CASSLSKGFSGNTIYF
TRBJ1-1 | TRBD1 | TRBV5-1 | - | TGCGCCAGCAGTATAGACAGGGACTCTGAAGCTTTCTTT | CASSIDRDSEAFF
TRBJ1-2 | TRBD1 | TRBV5-4 | - | TGTGCCAGCAGCTCCCGGACAGGGTCATTTGGTGGCTACACCTTC | CASSSRTGSFGGYTF
TRBJ2-7 | TRBD2 | TRBV2 | - | TGTGCCAGCGGGGGGGAAGGGCTTTACGAGCAGTACTTC | CASGGEGLYEQYF
TRBJ2-1 | - | TRBV5-1 | - | TGCGCCAGCAGCTTGGGCATCGGGGTCGGGGACTACAATGAGCAGTTCTTC | CASSLGIGVGDYNEQFF
TRBJ1-1 | TRBD1 | TRBV29-1 | - | TGCAGCGTTAACAGGGGTCCCACTGAAGCTTTCTTT | CSVNRGPTEAFF
TRBJ2-1 | TRBD2 | TRBV9 | - | TGTGCCAGCAGCGCCAACTCTCTACTAGCGGGGCAAGATGAGCAGTTCTTC | CASSANSLLAGQDEQFF
TRBJ1-1 | TRBD1 | TRBV6-1 | - | TGTGCCAGCACAGTGACAGGGTTCACTGAAGCTTTCTTT | CASTVTGFTEAFF
TRBJ2-2 | - | TRBV11-2 | few | TGTGCCAGCAGCTTAGATCATGCGGGGAACACCGGGGAGCTGTTTTTT | CASSLDHAGNTGELFF
TRBJ1-3 | TRBD1 | TRBV5-1 | - | TGCGCCAGCAGCGAACGGACAGGGAACACCATATATTTT | CASSERTGNTIYF
TRBJ1-1 | - | TRBV29-1 | - | TGCAGCGTTTCCCTGGGCCACTTGAACACTGAAGCTTTCTTT | CSVSLGHLNTEAFF
TRBJ1-2 | - | TRBV19 | - | TGTGCCAGTAGTATATTGGGCAGCCAGTCACCCTATGGCTACACCTTC | CASSILGSQSPYGYTF
TRBJ2-1 | TRBD2 | TRBV11-2 | - | TGTGCCAGCTCCAGGGAGCGGGGGGGGTACAATGAGCAGTTCTTC | CASSRERGGYNEQFF
TRBJ1-2 | - | TRBV14 | few | TGTGCCAGCAGCCAAGTAGTCACAGCAGGGGCTAACTATGGCTACACCTTC | CASSQVVTAGANYGYTF
TRBJ1-2 | - | TRBV12-5 | - | TGTGCTAGTGGTTTGGAATGGGGCGGCTACACCTTC | CASGLEWGGYTF
TRBJ2-2 | TRBD2 | TRBV4-1 | - | TGCGCCAGCAGCCACCGACTAGCGATTGACACCGGGGAGCTGTTTTTT | CASSHRLAIDTGELFF
TRBJ1-2 | - | TRBV4-2 | - | TGTGCCAGCAGCGAAAGCGCGGGGGCCCGACGGGAAATCTATGGCTACACCTTC | CASSESAGARREIYGYTF
TRBJ1-2 | - | TRBV5-6 | - | TGTGCCAGCAGTTCGGATCGGACAGCCCACAACTATGGCTACACCTTC | CASSSDRTAHNYGYTF
TRBJ2-7 | - | TRBV6-5 | once | TGTGCCAGCAGCTCCAGCTCCTACGAGCAGTACTTC | CASSSSSYEQYF
TRBJ2-3 | TRBD1 | TRBV10-1 | - | TGCGCCAGCAGTGAGTTCGGACAGGGGGCCGATACGCAGTATTTT | CASSEFGQGADTQYF
TRBJ1-3 | - | TRBV6-5 | few | TGTGCCAGCAGTACAGGGAGAGGAAACACCATATATTTT | CASSTGRGNTIYF
TRBJ2-5 | - | TRBV10-3 | - | TGTGCCGTGGGGCACCAAGAGACCCAGTACTTC | CAVGHQETQYF
TRBJ1-5 | - | TRBV27 | - | TGTGCCAGCGCCCCGTTGGGCCAGCCCCAGCATTTT | CASAPLGQPQHF
TRBJ1-5 | - | TRBV23-1 | - | TGCGCCAGCAGTCAACAACCGATGACATGGGGGGAAGCTAATCAGCCCCAGCATTTT | CASSQQPMTWGEANQPQHF
TRBJ1-5 | - | TRBV30 | once | TGTGCCTGGAGTGGGGGAGGGAATCAGCCCCAGCATTTT | CAWSGGGNQPQHF
TRBJ1-6 | - | TRBV6-1 | - | TGTGCCAGCAGTGCACGGACAGAAAATTCACCCCTCCACTTT | CASSARTENSPLHF
TRBJ2-3 | - | TRBV27 | - | TGTGCCAGCAGTCGACCGACAGGAGGCCTTACAGATACGCAGTATTTT | CASSRPTGGLTDTQYF
TRBJ1-1 | - | TRBV6-5 | once | TGTGCCAGCAGTCTCGAACGTAGCCCATACACTGAAGCTTTCTTT | CASSLERSPYTEAFF
TRBJ2-2 | TRBD1 | TRBV18 | - | TGTGCCAGCTCACCCAGGACAGGGGACACCGGGGAGCTGTTTTTT | CASSPRTGDTGELFF
TRBJ1-2 | - | TRBV28 | - | TGTGCCAGCAGTTTAACCGCAACATATTTTGGCTACACCTTC | CASSLTATYFGYTF
TRBJ2-6 | TRBD2 | TRBV5-1 | - | TGCGCCAGCAGCTTGGGCAGCGGGGGTCGGGCCAACGTCCTGACTTTC | CASSLGSGGRANVLTF
TRBJ1-2 | - | TRBV12-5 | - | TGTGCTAGTGGTTTCGGCACTAGCTATGGCTACACCTTC | CASGFGTSYGYTF
TRBJ1-6 | - | TRBV6-1 | - | TGTGCCAGCACCGAACGGGACTCATCTTCACCCCTCCACTTT | CASTERDSSSPLHF
TRBJ1-2 | - | TRBV6-5 | - | TGTGCCAGCAGCCGAAGCGACAGAAAGAACGGCTACACCTTC | CASSRSDRKNGYTF
TRBJ1-1 | TRBD1 | TRBV5-4 | - | TGTGCCAGCAGCCCCTCCGGAGGACAGGGGGGTCGGAACACTGAAGCTTTCTTT | CASSPSGGQGGRNTEAFF
TRBJ1-2 | TRBD1 | TRBV10-1 | - | TGCGCCAGCAGTCGGACAGGGGACTATGGCTACACCTTC | CASSRTGDYGYTF
TRBJ1-2 | - | TRBV2 | large | TGTGCCAGCAGTGAAACCTCATCTTGGGGCAGGGTACCGGGCTACACCTTC | CASSETSSWGRVPGYTF
TRBJ2-3 | TRBD2 | TRBV9 | - | TGTGCCAGCAGCGTCGTTAGCGGGGGGGGCACAGATACGCAGTATTTT | CASSVVSGGGTDTQYF
TRBJ1-1 | - | TRBV6-5 | - | TGTGCCAGCAGTCTAGGAGACGGGAGGGACACTGAAGCTTTCTTT | CASSLGDGRDTEAFF
TRBJ1-1 | TRBD1 | TRBV5-4 | - | TGTGCCAGCAGCTCGAGGACAGGGACTGAAGCTTTCTTT | CASSSRTGTEAFF
TRBJ2-2 | TRBD1 | TRBV18 | - | TGTGCCAGCTCACTAACCCGGGACAGACGCCCCACCGGGGAGCTGTTTTTT | CASSLTRDRRPTGELFF
TRBJ1-1 | - | TRBV5-1 | once | TGCGCCAGCAGCTTGCAGGGGCGCACTGAAGCTTTCTTT | CASSLQGRTEAFF
TRBJ2-7 | - | TRBV27 | once | TGTGCCAGCAGTTACCAGGGTAGGGCCTACGAGCAGTACTTC | CASSYQGRAYEQYF
TRBJ2-7 | TRBD1 | TRBV6-5 | - | TGTGCCAGCAGTTCTCAACAGGGGAGCGAGCAGTACTTC | CASSSQQGSEQYF